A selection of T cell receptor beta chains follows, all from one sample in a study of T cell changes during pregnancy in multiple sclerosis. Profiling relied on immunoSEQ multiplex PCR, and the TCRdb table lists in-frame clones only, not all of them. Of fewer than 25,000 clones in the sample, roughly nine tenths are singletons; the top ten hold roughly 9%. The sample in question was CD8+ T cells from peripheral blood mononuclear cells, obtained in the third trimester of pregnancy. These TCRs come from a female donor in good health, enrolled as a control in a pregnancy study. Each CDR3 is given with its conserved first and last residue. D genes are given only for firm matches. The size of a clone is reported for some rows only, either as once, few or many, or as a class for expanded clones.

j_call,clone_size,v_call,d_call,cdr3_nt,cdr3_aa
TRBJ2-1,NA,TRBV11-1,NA,TGTGCCAGCAGCTCAGGGAAAAATGAGCAGTTCTTC,CASSSGKNEQFF
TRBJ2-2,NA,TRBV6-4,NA,TGTGCCAGCAGTGATCAGCGCGACACCGGGGAGCTGTTTTTT,CASSDQRDTGELFF
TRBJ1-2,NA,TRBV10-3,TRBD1,TGTGCCATGGATGAGGGGGCGGGAGGCTACACCTTC,CAMDEGAGGYTF
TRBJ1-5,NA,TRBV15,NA,TGTGCCACCAGCAGCGGATTGGGCGACAGTGGGGGCAATCAGCCCCAGCATTTT,CATSSGLGDSGGNQPQHF
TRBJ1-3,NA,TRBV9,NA,TGTGCCAGCAGCGTAGACAGCAACTCTGGAAACACCATATATTTT,CASSVDSNSGNTIYF
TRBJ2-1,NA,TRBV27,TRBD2,TGTGCCAGCAGATTGCAAGCGGGAGGGGAGGGCGCCTACAATGAGCAGTTCTTC,CASRLQAGGEGAYNEQFF
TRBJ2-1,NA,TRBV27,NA,TGTGCCAGCCGGTTAAGCGATGAGCAGTTCTTC,CASRLSDEQFF
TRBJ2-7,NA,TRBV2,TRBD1,TGTGCCAGCAGTGGCCGGGACAGGGTAAGAGGCTCCTACGAGCAGTACTTC,CASSGRDRVRGSYEQYF
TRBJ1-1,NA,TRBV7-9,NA,TGTGCCAGCAGCTTGGTGGACTTGAACACTGAAGCTTTCTTT,CASSLVDLNTEAFF
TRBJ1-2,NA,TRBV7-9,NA,TGTGCCAGCAGCAAAACAGCAGACCCCGGCTACACCTTC,CASSKTADPGYTF
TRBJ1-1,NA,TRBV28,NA,TGTGCCAGCGAGGGCACTGAAGCTTTCTTT,CASEGTEAFF
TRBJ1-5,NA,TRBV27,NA,TGTGCCAGCAGTTTACTCGGAGAGTATCAGCCCCAGCATTTT,CASSLLGEYQPQHF
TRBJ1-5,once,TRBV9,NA,TGTGCCAGCAGCACACAGGGCTTTCAGCCCCAGCATTTT,CASSTQGFQPQHF
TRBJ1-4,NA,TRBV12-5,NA,TGTGCTAGTGGTCCTCCGATGGTACATAATGAAAAACTGTTTTTT,CASGPPMVHNEKLFF
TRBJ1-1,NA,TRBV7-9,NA,TGTGCCAGCAGCGGAGAGGTCGGGAGGACTGAAGCTTTCTTT,CASSGEVGRTEAFF
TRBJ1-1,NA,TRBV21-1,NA,TGTGCCAGCAGCAAAAATCTAGACAGGGAAAGGACTGAAGCTTTCTTT,CASSKNLDRERTEAFF
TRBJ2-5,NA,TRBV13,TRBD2,TGTGCCAGCAGCTTAGAAGGACTAGCAGTAGAGACCCAGTACTTC,CASSLEGLAVETQYF
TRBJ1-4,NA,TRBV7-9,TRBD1,TGTGCCAGCAGCTTAGTGTCGGGACAGTTTAATGAAAAACTGTTTTTT,CASSLVSGQFNEKLFF
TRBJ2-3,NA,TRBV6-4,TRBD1,TGTGCCAGCAGCCCGACAGGGGAAGGTTACGATACGCAGTATTTT,CASSPTGEGYDTQYF
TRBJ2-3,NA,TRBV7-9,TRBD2,TGTGCCAGCAGCTTGGCGGGGGGGGCAACAGATACGCAGTATTTT,CASSLAGGATDTQYF
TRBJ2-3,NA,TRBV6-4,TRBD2,TGTGCCAGCAGTGAGAGACTAGCGGGGGGCACAGATACGCAGTATTTT,CASSERLAGGTDTQYF
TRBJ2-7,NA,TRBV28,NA,TGTGCCAGCAGTTTAGGAAGAGGCTACGAGCAGTACTTC,CASSLGRGYEQYF
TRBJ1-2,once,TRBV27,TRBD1,TGTGCCAGCAGTTACGGACAGGGGATTGCCTATGGCTACACCTTC,CASSYGQGIAYGYTF
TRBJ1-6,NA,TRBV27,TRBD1,TGTGCCACTAAACAGGGGGCAGCTAATAATTCACCCCTCCACTTT,CATKQGAANNSPLHF
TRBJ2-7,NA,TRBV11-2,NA,TGTGCCAGCAGCCCCGGGACAAACTCCTACGAGCAGTACTTC,CASSPGTNSYEQYF
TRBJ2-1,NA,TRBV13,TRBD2,TGTGCCAGCAGCATAAGACTAGCGGGTAATGAGCAGTTCTTC,CASSIRLAGNEQFF
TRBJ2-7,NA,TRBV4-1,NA,TGCGCCAGCAGCCAGGGCTCCGAGCAGTACTTC,CASSQGSEQYF
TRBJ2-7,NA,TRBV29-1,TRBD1,TGCAGCGTGCTGACGCCGGGACAGGGGAAACCCTACGAGCAGTACTTC,CSVLTPGQGKPYEQYF
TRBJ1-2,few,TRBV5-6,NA,TGTGCCAGCAGCCTGGACATTAACTATGGCTACACCTTC,CASSLDINYGYTF
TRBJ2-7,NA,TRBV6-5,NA,TGTGCCAGCAGTGTCGCCCAGGACAGTACCTACGAGCAGTACTTC,CASSVAQDSTYEQYF
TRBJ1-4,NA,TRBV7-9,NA,TGTGCCAGCAGCCACGGGGGGGCCGCACTGTTTTTT,CASSHGGAALFF
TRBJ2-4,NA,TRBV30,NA,TGTGCCTGGAGGTGGGGCGAAAACATTCAGTACTTC,CAWRWGENIQYF
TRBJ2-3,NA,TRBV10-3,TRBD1,TGTGCCATCAGTTCCCGACAGGGGGCGCGGAACGATACGCAGTATTTT,CAISSRQGARNDTQYF
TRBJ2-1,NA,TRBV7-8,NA,TGTGCCAGCAGCTCAAACCGGGAGACCTCCTACAATGAGCAGTTCTTC,CASSSNRETSYNEQFF
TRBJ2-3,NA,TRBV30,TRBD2,TGTGCCTGGAGTGATTGGGGCGGGGGGGCCCAAGATACGCAGTATTTT,CAWSDWGGGAQDTQYF
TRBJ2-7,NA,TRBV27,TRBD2,TGTGCCAGCATAGCCCCCTGGAGCGGGGGGACAAGCTCCTACGAGCAGTACTTC,CASIAPWSGGTSSYEQYF
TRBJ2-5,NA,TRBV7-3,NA,TGTGCCAGCAGCTTAGGCTTGGAAGAGACCCAGTACTTC,CASSLGLEETQYF
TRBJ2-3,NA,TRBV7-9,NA,TGTGCCAGCAGCCGAGCGGGCGGCAGCACAGATACGCAGTATTTT,CASSRAGGSTDTQYF
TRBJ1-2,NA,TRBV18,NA,TGTGCCAGCTCCCGGGTGTCAGGGAGGAGGTATGGCTACACCTTC,CASSRVSGRRYGYTF
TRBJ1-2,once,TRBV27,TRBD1,TGTGCCAGCAGGGACAGGGAACGGGATGGCTACACCTTC,CASRDRERDGYTF
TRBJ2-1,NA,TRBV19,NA,TGTGCCAGTAGTATAACTAGCTCCTACAATGAGCAGTTCTTC,CASSITSSYNEQFF
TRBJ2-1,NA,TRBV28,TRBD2,TGTGCCAGCATTGGTCGACTAGCCACCAGTGAGCAGTTCTTC,CASIGRLATSEQFF
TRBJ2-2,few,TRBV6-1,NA,TGTGCCAGCAGTGAAGGAGAGGTCGGGGAGCTGTTTTTT,CASSEGEVGELFF
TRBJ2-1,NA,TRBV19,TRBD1,TGTGCCAGTAGTACACAGGGGAGCTCCTACAATGAGCAGTTCTTC,CASSTQGSSYNEQFF
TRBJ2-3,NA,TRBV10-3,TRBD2,TGTGCCATCAGTGAAGCCGGGACTAGCGGGGGGGCCACAGATACGCAGTATTTT,CAISEAGTSGGATDTQYF
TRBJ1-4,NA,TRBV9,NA,TGTGCCAGCAGCGTAGCTATCACCCCCGGGGGGCTTGATGAAAAACTGTTTTTT,CASSVAITPGGLDEKLFF
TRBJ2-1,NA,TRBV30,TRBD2,TGTGCCTTGGGACTAGCGGATTACAATGAGCAGTTCTTC,CALGLADYNEQFF
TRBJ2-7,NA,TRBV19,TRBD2,TGTGCCAGTAGTAAGGGAGCGGGAGGTCCGGCCGAGCAGTACTTC,CASSKGAGGPAEQYF
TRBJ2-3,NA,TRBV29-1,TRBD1,TGCAGCGTTGAAGATCGAGGGACAGCGAGAACAGATACGCAGTATTTT,CSVEDRGTARTDTQYF
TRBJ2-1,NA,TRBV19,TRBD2,TGTGCCAGTAGTATAACACTAGCGGTCTACAATGAGCAGTTCTTC,CASSITLAVYNEQFF
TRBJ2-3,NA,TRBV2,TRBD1,TGTGCCAGCAGCCCCCCGGGACAGAACACAGATACGCAGTATTTT,CASSPPGQNTDTQYF
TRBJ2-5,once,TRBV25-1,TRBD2,TGTGCCAGCAGTGATCGGTTTACTAGCGGTTATCAAGAGACCCAGTACTTC,CASSDRFTSGYQETQYF
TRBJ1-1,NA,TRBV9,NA,TGTGCCAGCAGCGTCACAACCAGCCGGCGGTCTGAAGCTTTCTTT,CASSVTTSRRSEAFF
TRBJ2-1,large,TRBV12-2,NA,TGTGCAAGTCGCTTAGATCGACTCGACGGTGAGCAGTTCTTC,CASRLDRLDGEQFF
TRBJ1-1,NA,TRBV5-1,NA,TGCGCCAGCAGCGCCGCGACAGAGAACACTGAAGCTTTCTTT,CASSAATENTEAFF
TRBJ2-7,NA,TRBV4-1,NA,TGCGCCAGCAGCCACGGGACTCGCTACGAGCAGTACTTC,CASSHGTRYEQYF
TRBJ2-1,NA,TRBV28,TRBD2,TGTGCCAGCAGTTTCAGTCTAGCGGGCCTAACCAATGAGCAGTTCTTC,CASSFSLAGLTNEQFF
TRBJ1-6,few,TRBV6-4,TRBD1,TGTGCCAGCAGTCGAGGGGGCGCGGATAATTCACCCCTCCACTTT,CASSRGGADNSPLHF
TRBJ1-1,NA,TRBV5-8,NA,TGTGCCAGCAGCTTGGCAGGGTCAGGGACTGAAGCTTTCTTT,CASSLAGSGTEAFF
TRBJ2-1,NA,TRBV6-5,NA,TGTGCCAGCAGTACTAGGACTAAAGGGAGCAATGAGCAGTTCTTC,CASSTRTKGSNEQFF